This T cell receptor (beta chain) was sequenced in a study of T cell repertoires in cytomegalovirus infection. For the study at large: The authors relied on CMV epitopes, both recently identified HLA-C-restricted and well-studied HLA-B-restricted. Evidence of both CMV infection and a matching HLA type came from public TCR beta signatures. Study-wide results and caveats: Using cumulative public TCR beta family frequency, the authors identified those who carried CMV together with the relevant HLA. There were HLA-C-restricted CMV-specific TCR beta clonotypes dominating the ex vivo response.

This clonotype turned up a few times. Its specificity is unknown. V dropped 7 bases and J dropped 1; count of bases not matched to a gene: 9. There are 16 residues in the CDR3. Germline CDR1 reads LNHDA; CDR2 reads SQIVND (reference sequence). MiXCR was run by TCRdb on the reads, yielding one entry per CDR3 protein. The profile covers under 450,000 distinct CDR3 sequences, with about a third appearing a single time and roughly 14% taken by the ten largest. This chain links TRBV19 with TRBJ2-3, with 9 nucleotides matching TRBD2. The TCR was taken from a human donor in good health (CMV status not recorded). Some clones in this sample may be carry-over from other donors' samples. The sequenced sample was cultured PBMCs, obtained from culture after CMV antigen stimulation. This CDR3 is CASTPTSGVRTDTQYF. The CDR3 bases are TGTGCCAGTACCCCGACTAGCGGAGTACGCACAGATACGCAGTATTTT.